Each of the 3 T cell receptor beta chains below was sequenced from the same sample in a study of blood T cell repertoires in COVID-19. Sequenced by immunoSEQ multiplex PCR; TCRdb stores in-frame clones only, minus some. In the table there are over 40,000 clones, around 86% of which are singletons. Input material: peripheral blood. These receptors all come from a man in his sixties with active COVID-19.

The chain links TRBV9 to TRBJ2-3; tentative D call: TRBD2 (5 bases). The CDR3 length is 14 residues. Trimming pared 1 base from V and 6 bases from J, leaving 12 bases between. CDR1 and CDR2 from the germline V gene are SGDLS and YYNGEE. The CDR3 is CASSVWEKGDTQYF. The CDR3 DNA reads TGTGCCAGCAGCGTATGGGAGAAGGGTGATACGCAGTATTTT.

This chain connects TRBV12-3 or TRBV12-4 to TRBJ1-5; the D is unclear. V was shortened by 3 bases and J by 4 bases, with 7 bases between the two germline ends. There are 13 residues in the CDR3. For the CDR3, the DNA is TGTGCCAGCAGTTTGACGGGGAATCAGCCCCAGCATTTT. Residues: CASSLTGNQPQHF.

The V gene is TRBV27, the J gene TRBJ2-3; 7 bases align to TRBD2. CDR1 and CDR2 from the germline V gene are MNHEY and SMNVEV (reference sequence). This CDR3 spans 16 amino acids. Losses at the gene ends were 6 bases for V and 3 bases for J; bases not matched to a gene: 12. This CDR3 is CASSPAAGERTDTQYF. The CDR3, as DNA: TGTGCCAGCAGCCCGGCTGCGGGAGAGAGGACAGATACGCAGTATTTT.